This TCR beta chain was obtained from a study of control samples from healthy donors and cancer patients. The J segment lost 7 bases and the V segment lost 4 bases, leaving 12 bases of the junction unmatched. The CDR3 has 17 residues. Germline V gives CDR1 SGHAT, CDR2 FQNNGV. The data were produced by immunoSEQ multiplex PCR, yet TCRdb's version contains in-frame clones alone and is incomplete. The sample lists approximately 150,000 clones, around 92% occurring once. The chain couples TRBV11-2 to TRBJ1-6; 8 bases are shared with TRBD1. The source material was blood. The sequence was collected from a man aged 30 to 39 in good health. CDR3 sequence reads: CASSYWADRGQNSPLHF. In DNA form, the CDR3 reads TGTGCCAGCAGCTATTGGGCTGACAGGGGTCAAAATTCACCCCTCCACTTT.